This is a list of T cell receptor beta chains from one sample in a study of CD8 T cells in ankylosing spondylitis. From the 5' RACE reads, TCRdb called clonotypes with MiXCR, one entry per CDR3 protein. Of approximately 550,000 distinct CDR3 sequences listed, roughly 13% are singletons. Sequenced input: blood, either unsorted or a sorted T cell fraction (not recorded which). The receptors derive from a male donor with ankylosing spondylitis. The CDR3 runs from the conserved cysteine through the conserved F or W. D genes are given only for firm matches. Clone size is not always given. Where it is, it says once, few, many or a class for expanded clones.

D gene	clone size	V gene	CDR3 length	J gene	CDR3 protein	CDR3 DNA
TRBD2	.	TRBV5-1	16	TRBJ2-5	CASSLGPSGYQETQYF	TGCGCCAGCAGCTTGGGTCCTAGCGGGTACCAAGAGACCCAGTACTTC
.	.	TRBV3-1	14	TRBJ2-7	CASGRRGAGYEQYF	TGTGCCAGCGGGCGAAGGGGCGCGGGCTACGAGCAGTACTTC
.	.	TRBV20-1	16	TRBJ2-1	CSARDRTGAYYNEQFF	TGCAGTGCTAGAGATCGAACGGGGGCATACTACAATGAGCAGTTCTTC
TRBD2	.	TRBV7-9	14	TRBJ2-7	CASSLSGMSYEQYF	TGTGCCAGCAGCCTGAGCGGGATGTCCTACGAGCAGTACTTC
.	.	TRBV20-1	16	TRBJ2-2	CSANQGIGSDTGELFF	TGCAGTGCTAACCAGGGTATAGGTTCGGACACCGGGGAGCTGTTTTTT
TRBD1	.	TRBV5-6	14	TRBJ2-7	CASSTGTGMGEQYF	TGTGCCAGCAGCACCGGGACAGGGATGGGCGAGCAGTACTTC
TRBD1	few	TRBV6-1	15	TRBJ2-5	CASSDESGGQETQYF	TGTGCCAGCAGTGACGAGTCAGGGGGACAAGAGACCCAGTACTTC
.	.	TRBV5-6	14	TRBJ2-7	CASSSPWGSYEQYF	TGTGCCAGCAGCTCGCCTTGGGGCTCCTACGAGCAGTACTTC
.	many	TRBV4-1	14	TRBJ1-2	CASSQEQVNYGYTF	TGCGCCAGCAGCCAAGAACAGGTTAACTATGGCTACACCTTC
TRBD2	.	TRBV18	15	TRBJ2-1	CASSPGLLMIWGQFF	TGTGCCAGCTCACCGGGACTACTAATGATATGGGGGCAGTTCTTC
.	.	TRBV21-1	13	TRBJ1-2	CASSRKYSGGYTF	TGTGCCAGCAGCCGAAAGTACTCCGGTGGCTACACCTTC
.	.	TRBV7-2	13	TRBJ1-5	CASSGDSNQPQHF	TGTGCCAGCAGCGGTGATAGCAATCAGCCCCAGCATTTT
.	few	TRBV6-5	17	TRBJ2-1	CASSYSSPAGVHNEQFF	TGTGCCAGCAGTTACTCGAGTCCAGCAGGGGTCCACAATGAGCAGTTCTTC
TRBD2	many	TRBV4-2	17	TRBJ2-5	CASSQDGSSGRVETQYF	TGTGCCAGCAGCCAAGACGGGTCTAGCGGGAGAGTAGAGACCCAGTACTTC
TRBD2	.	TRBV10-1	16	TRBJ2-3	CASSEFPSGRTDTQYF	TGCGCCAGCAGTGAGTTTCCTAGCGGTCGCACAGATACGCAGTATTTT
.	.	TRBV3-1	17	TRBJ1-3	CASKIGGAGDSGNTIYF	TGTGCCAGCAAGATCGGTGGGGCAGGGGATTCTGGAAACACCATATATTTT
.	.	TRBV12-3/TRBV12-4	18	TRBJ2-2	CASSVGLHFDRGTGELFF	TGTGCCAGCAGTGTGGGTCTTCATTTCGACCGGGGCACCGGGGAGCTGTTTTTT
.	many	TRBV7-2	14	TRBJ2-1	CASSPRSSYNEQFF	TGTGCCAGCAGTCCTAGGAGCTCCTACAATGAGCAGTTCTTC
.	few	TRBV7-2	13	TRBJ1-2	CASSLGGADGYTF	TGTGCCAGCAGCTTAGGGGGGGCGGATGGCTACACCTTC
TRBD2	many	TRBV27	15	TRBJ2-1	CASSGASGSSNEQFF	TGTGCCAGCAGTGGGGCTAGCGGGAGCTCAAATGAGCAGTTCTTC
TRBD1	many	TRBV2	13	TRBJ1-1	CASSWTGVYEAFF	TGTGCCAGCAGCTGGACAGGGGTTTATGAAGCTTTCTTT
.	.	TRBV5-6	13	TRBJ1-2	CAMGPEIYYGYTF	TGTGCCATGGGCCCGGAGATCTACTATGGCTACACCTTC
TRBD2	once	TRBV4-1	17	TRBJ2-3	CASSQDWAGGSSDTQYF	TGCGCCAGCAGCCAAGATTGGGCGGGAGGGAGTTCAGATACGCAGTATTTT